One and the same sample provided the 26 T cell receptor beta chains below, sequenced in a study of CD8 T cell repertoires and HIV-1 epitope variants. These receptors have no known antigen. Clones were sequenced by immunoSEQ multiplex PCR, and TCRdb holds only the in-frame ones, with some missing. The data contain a few thousand clones, roughly two thirds of them singletons. The specimen sequenced was cultured CD8+ T cells derived from PBMCs. Receptors originate from a male donor with HIV.

This chain uses TRBV10-1 with TRBJ2-1, with 12 positions matching TRBD2. The CDR3 extends over 19 amino acids. V lost 0 bases and J lost 4; bases outside the gene matches: 10. The germline V gene encodes CDR1 WNHNN and CDR2 SYGVQD (reference sequence). The CDR3: CASSESIRLAGVEYNEQFF. The CDR3 DNA reads TGCGCCAGCAGTGAGTCTATCCGACTAGCGGGAGTGGAATACAATGAGCAGTTCTTC.

The rearrangement links TRBV27 to TRBJ1-2; TRBD1 is a possible D gene (6 bases). The CDR3 is 17 residues long. Germline values: CDR1 MNHEY, CDR2 SMNVEV (reference sequence). Trimming took 2 bases from V and 5 from J, leaving 21 bases between them. This CDR3 reads CASSLPRDNLEEYGYTF. The DNA of the CDR3 is TGTGCCAGCAGTTTACCGCGGGACAACCTTGAGGAGTATGGCTACACCTTC.

This clone came up once. The rearrangement joins TRBV4-3 to TRBJ2-7; D unresolved. Germline CDR1 reads LGHNA; CDR2 reads YSLEER. The ends were cut back, 0 bases at V and 4 bases at J, with 13 bases in the middle. This CDR3 is 15 amino acids long. DNA of the CDR3: TGCGCCAGCAGCCAAGACCCCGAGCGAATATACGAGCAGTACTTC. This encodes CASSQDPERIYEQYF.

The rearrangement joins TRBV6-1 to TRBJ1-5, with D possibly matching TRBD1 (6 bases). This CDR3 contains 16 residues. Germline lookup yields CDR1 MNHNS and CDR2 SASEGT. V was clipped by 2 bases and J by 4 bases, with 15 bases between them. The DNA of the CDR3 is TGTGCCAGCAGTGAACTCTGGACAGAGGGAAATCAGCCCCAGCATTTT. Its protein is CASSELWTEGNQPQHF.

The chain has TRBV6-6 and TRBJ2-7; D is uncertain. Looked up from germline, CDR1 is MNHNY and CDR2 is SVGAGI (reference sequence). This CDR3 region has 13 residues. V lost 2 bases and J lost 3, with 8 bases in between. The CDR3 sequence: CASSYLQIYEQYF. Written as DNA, the CDR3 is TGTGCCAGCAGTTACCTACAGATCTACGAGCAGTACTTC.

The chain joins TRBV15 to TRBJ2-7; 7 nucleotides align to TRBD1. Germline CDR1 reads LNHNV; CDR2 reads YYDKDF (reference sequence). The CDR3 consists of 14 residues. The V segment lost 1 base and the J segment 2 bases; nucleotides outside the gene matches: 2. The CDR3 nucleotides are TGTGCCACCAGCAGAGTTAGGGGGCCCTACGAGCAGTACTTC. Amino acids: CATSRVRGPYEQYF. The whole variable domain, filled in from reference TRBV15 and TRBJ2-7, reads DAMVIQNPRYQVTQFGKPVTLSCSQTLNHNVMYWYQQKSSQAPKLLFHYYDKDFNNEADTPDNFQSRRPNTSFCFLDIRSPGLGDTAMYLCATSRVRGPYEQYFGPGTRLTVT.

V and J are TRBV21-1 and TRBJ2-7; TRBD1, the table's D call, lacks a check against the DNA. TRBV21-1 is a known pseudogene. There are 14 residues in the CDR3. The CDR3 sequence is CASSKGGHTYEQYF. In DNA, the CDR3 is TGTGCCAGCAGCAAAGGGGGACATACCTACGAGCAGTACTTC.

The chain has TRBV11-1 and TRBJ1-5; D is uncertain. The CDR3 contains 14 residues. The V end lost 5 bases, the J end lost 9 bases, and 17 bases lay between the germline ends. Germline lookup yields CDR1 SGHAT and CDR2 FQDESV (reference sequence). The CDR3 nucleotides read TGTGCCAGCAGCCCCGACCCACTGGTCCGGCCCCAGCATTTT. Amino acid sequence: CASSPDPLVRPQHF.

This chain uses TRBV7-9 with TRBJ2-5; 8 bases match TRBD1. Germline assignment: CDR1 SEHNR and CDR2 FQNEAQ (reference sequence). The CDR3 consists of 14 residues. V trimming: 7 bases; J trimming: 5 bases; junction bases outside the gene matches: 9. The CDR3 DNA reads as TGTGCCAGCACCCTCCCGACAGGGGAGGAGACCCAGTACTTC. As protein: CASTLPTGEETQYF.

The rearrangement joins TRBV4-3 to TRBJ2-2; 7 bases match TRBD1. Germline values: CDR1 LGHNA, CDR2 YSLEER. This CDR3 contains 17 residues. The V segment lost 1 base and the J segment 0 bases; nucleotides outside the gene matches: 5. The CDR3: CASSQVLQGANTGELFF. DNA for the CDR3: TGCGCCAGCAGCCAAGTACTTCAGGGGGCGAACACCGGGGAGCTGTTTTTT.

The genes are TRBV5-6 and TRBJ2-7; D call uncertain. Trimming removed 3 bases at V and 2 bases at J, with 3 bases between. The length of the CDR3 is 11 residues. Per the germline V gene, CDR1 is SGHDT and CDR2 is YYEEEE. The DNA of the CDR3 is TGTGCCAGCAGCTCCCCCTACGAGCAGTACTTC. Translation gives CASSSPYEQYF.

This chain connects TRBV19 to TRBJ1-1; 7 bases align to TRBD1. Germline CDR1 LNHDA, CDR2 SQIVND (reference sequence). CDR3 length: 15 amino acids. V shed 4 bases, J shed 0 bases, and the junction held 5 bases outside the gene matches. This chain's CDR3 is CASSNRDSMNTEAFF. The CDR3 DNA sequence: TGTGCCAGTAGTAATCGGGACAGTATGAACACTGAAGCTTTCTTT.

The chain employs TRBV19 and TRBJ2-2; D is uncertain. V lost 6 bases to trimming and J lost 10 bases, with 12 bases between them. CDR1 and CDR2 from the germline V gene are LNHDA and SQIVND (reference sequence). This CDR3 comprises 12 residues. The CDR3 sequence is CASRTSHLELFF. In DNA, the CDR3 is TGTGCCAGTAGGACATCTCACCTGGAGCTGTTTTTT. Together with reference TRBV19 and TRBJ2-2, the CDR3 gives the full variable domain: DGGITQSPKYLFRKEGQNVTLSCEQNLNHDAMYWYRQDPGQGLRLIYYSQIVNDFQKGDIAEGYSVSREKKESFPLTVTSAQKNPTAFYLCASRTSHLELFFGEGSRLTVL.

The V and J genes are TRBV10-3 and TRBJ2-5; 7 bases match TRBD1. Germline V gene data show CDR1 as ENHRY and CDR2 as SYGVKD. CDR3 size: 15 residues. J was trimmed by 2 bases and V by 3 bases; bases with no gene match: 6. DNA of the CDR3: TGTGCCATCAGTGAAAAGGGGGCGATACAAGAGACCCAGTACTTC. Its protein is CAISEKGAIQETQYF.

This sequence joins TRBV11-3 and TRBJ2-5, with unresolved D. Trimming took off 2 bases at V and 7 bases at J, with 11 bases between the two ends. This CDR3 has 13 residues. The germline V gene has CDR1 SGHNT and CDR2 YENEEA. The CDR3 nucleotides read TGTGCCAGCAGCTTACGCGGCTCCGGGACCCAGTACTTC. Protein: CASSLRGSGTQYF.

The gene calls are TRBV10-3 and TRBJ2-1, with D hard to call. V was cut by 5 bases and J by 0 bases, with 5 bases left in between. The CDR3 runs to 13 residues. Germline CDR1 reads ENHRY; CDR2 reads SYGVKD. The CDR3 DNA sequence: TGTGCCATCAGTAGTGACTCCTACAATGAGCAGTTCTTC. As protein: CAISSDSYNEQFF.

J is TRBJ2-3 and V is TRBV10-1; the D gene could be TRBD1 or TRBD2 (5 bases each). Germline-derived CDR1 and CDR2 are WNHNN and SYGVQD (reference sequence). The CDR3 consists of 15 residues. V lost 0 bases, J lost 0 bases, and 7 bases lay in between. CDR3 region: CASSESGDSTDTQYF. CDR3 sequence (DNA): TGCGCCAGCAGTGAGTCGGGGGACAGCACAGATACGCAGTATTTT.

The sample holds one count of this clone. The V and J genes are TRBV13 and TRBJ2-7, with 7 nucleotides matching TRBD1. The CDR3 length is 14 residues. Germline trimming cut 7 bases from V and 3 bases from J; bases unmatched to any gene: 9. The germline V gene encodes CDR1 PRHDT and CDR2 FYEKMQ (reference sequence). The CDR3 sequence: CASTLRGQHYEQYF. The CDR3 DNA is TGTGCCAGCACCCTTCGGGGACAGCACTACGAGCAGTACTTC.

The chain couples TRBV5-1 to TRBJ2-5; 7 bases are shared with TRBD1. CDR3 length equals 15 residues. Germline V lookup: CDR1 SGHRS, CDR2 YFSETQ. Germline trimming cut 4 bases from V and 2 bases from J; bases unmatched to any gene: 8. The CDR3 nucleotides read TGCGCCAGCAGCCCCGTTTCGGGACAGCAAGAGACCCAGTACTTC. Protein product: CASSPVSGQQETQYF.

This clone was seen a single time. This rearrangement joins TRBV2 to TRBJ2-7; 7 bases agree with TRBD1. The CDR3 has 15 amino acids. The germline V gene encodes CDR1 SNHLY and CDR2 FYNNEI. Trimming removed 7 bases from V and 0 bases from J; junction bases left unmatched: 9. CDR3: CASTKDTGASYEQYF. In nucleotides, the CDR3 is TGTGCCAGCACTAAGGACACAGGGGCCTCCTACGAGCAGTACTTC. Using reference TRBV2 and TRBJ2-7 for the parts outside the CDR3, the full variable domain is EPEVTQTPSHQVTQMGQEVILRCVPISNHLYFYWYRQILGQKVEFLVSFYNNEISEKSEIFDDQFSVERPDGSNFTLKIRSTKLEDSAMYFCASTKDTGASYEQYFGPGTRLTVT.

The chain uses TRBV9 and TRBJ2-5, with D perhaps given as TRBD1 or TRBD2 (5 bases each). Germline assignment: CDR1 SGDLS and CDR2 YYNGEE. V lost 3 bases to trimming and J lost 5 bases, with 14 bases between them. The CDR3 sequence is 14 residues long. The CDR3 DNA follows: TGTGCCAGCAGCGCGCATCAGGGAGAGGAGACCCAGTACTTC. As protein: CASSAHQGEETQYF.

This rearrangement joins TRBV28 to TRBJ1-5; D gene unclear. This CDR3 has 11 residues. Looked up from germline, CDR1 is MDHEN and CDR2 is SYDVKM. The V and J ends lost 5 bases and 7 bases respectively, with 6 bases between them. Written as DNA, the CDR3 is TGTGCCAGCAGTCAAGGGCAGCCCCAGCATTTT. It is translated as CASSQGQPQHF.

This clone was seen a handful of times. This chain joins TRBV2 and TRBJ2-5; D may be TRBD1 (6 bases). Germline V lookup: CDR1 SNHLY, CDR2 FYNNEI. The ends were cut back, 3 bases at V and 7 bases at J, with 18 bases in the middle. The CDR3 contains 15 residues. The CDR3 region is CASSDPDSAWGTQYF. In DNA, the CDR3 is TGTGCCAGCAGTGATCCGGACAGCGCTTGGGGGACCCAGTACTTC.

J is TRBJ2-1 and V is TRBV27, with no clear D. Trimming left V 0 bases short and J 5 bases short, with 5 bases between. Per the germline V gene, CDR1 is MNHEY and CDR2 is SMNVEV (reference sequence). The CDR3 loop spans 13 amino acids. CDR3 nucleotide sequence: TGTGCCAGCAGTTTATCGAAGAACAATGAGCAGTTCTTC. It is translated as CASSLSKNNEQFF.

This clone appeared a few times. This chain links TRBV7-2 with TRBJ1-2, with 10 bases that match TRBD1. This CDR3 comprises 15 residues. V trimming: 5 bases; J trimming: 1 base; junction bases outside the gene matches: 4. The germline V gene encodes CDR1 SGHTA and CDR2 FQGNSA. The chain's CDR3 is CASSPRDRGNYGYTF. Here the CDR3 DNA reads TGTGCCAGCAGCCCCCGGGACAGGGGTAACTATGGCTACACCTTC.

The CDR3 sequence: CASSLSPGHHLTGELFF. The CDR3 DNA sequence: TGTGCCAGCAGTTTATCGCCGGGACACCATCTCACCGGGGAGCTGTTTTTT. J is TRBJ2-2 and V is TRBV27; possibly TRBD1 for D (6 bases). Germline-derived CDR1 and CDR2 are MNHEY and SMNVEV (reference sequence). The ends were cut back, 0 bases at V and 4 bases at J, with 15 bases in the middle. The CDR3 is made up of 17 amino acids.